This TCR beta chain is from a study of CD8 T cells in Susac syndrome. Germline-derived CDR1 and CDR2 are MGHDK and SYGVNS. CDR3 length: 11 amino acids. Random-hexamer reverse transcription was applied to roughly 0.5 to 1 ug RNA. Amplification of TCR beta CDR3 spanned 54 Vbeta and 13 Jbeta via immunoSEQ multiplex PCR. TCRdb ran MiXCR on the immunoSEQ multiplex PCR reads and lists one entry per CDR3 protein. This table has about 290,000 distinct CDR3 sequences, almost 85% appearing once. Peripheral blood CD8+ and CD4+ T cells were profiled by TCR beta sequencing. The multiple sclerosis controls, all treatment-naive patients, had relapsing-remitting disease that was stable or active. TEMRA cells were enriched by FACS, and CD4+ and CD8+ T cells were negatively isolated.

What was sequenced was CD8+ T cells from PBMCs. This receptor was identified in a human donor with multiple sclerosis. The chain carries TRBV25-1 and TRBJ1-1; D may be TRBD1 (6 bases). The CDR3 reads CATKGGTEAFF. CDR3 sequence (DNA): TGTGCGACAAAGGGGGGGACTGAAGCTTTCTTT.